The rows below give T cell receptor beta chains drawn from one sample of a study of shared T cell receptors in the human thymus. TCRdb's table, derived via immunoSEQ multiplex PCR, lists solely in-frame clones and lacks some. The sample shows about 660,000 clones, roughly 90% of them seen only once. These data were also filed under a second study, of human thymus T cells.

Sequenced sample: thymocytes. The receptors derive from a boy less than two years old with a congenital heart defect. Both conserved end residues are part of each CDR3. A D gene is named only where the DNA matches it firmly. Clone sizes are given selectively: once, few, many, or a class where the clone is expanded.

clone_size	d_call	v_call	j_call	cdr3_nt	cdr3_aa
NA	TRBD2	TRBV11-3	TRBJ2-2	TGTGCCAGCAGCTTAGATTCGGCTAGCGGGAGATTGGGCGGGGAGCTGTTTTTT	CASSLDSASGRLGGELFF
NA	TRBD2	TRBV15	TRBJ2-1	TGTGCCACCAGCCTCCCCCGGGCGGGAGGGCCAAGTGAGCAGTTCTTC	CATSLPRAGGPSEQFF
NA	TRBD1	TRBV28	TRBJ2-7	TGTGCCAGCTCCCGGACAGGGCCTGGGGAGCAGTACTTC	CASSRTGPGEQYF
NA	NA	TRBV5-4	TRBJ2-5	TGTGCCAGCAGCTTGACGGGGAGGTGGGAGACCCAGTACTTC	CASSLTGRWETQYF
NA	TRBD1	TRBV5-4	TRBJ2-7	TGTGCCAGCAGCGAGGGGGCGGTCTACGAGCAGTACTTC	CASSEGAVYEQYF
NA	TRBD1	TRBV7-9	TRBJ2-5	TGTGCCAGCAGCTTAATCAGGGGGCGGACGTACCAAGAGACCCAGTACTTC	CASSLIRGRTYQETQYF
few	NA	TRBV1	TRBJ2-1	TGCACCAGCAGCCAGGTGGGCCATAACAATGAGCAGTTCTTC	CTSSQVGHNNEQFF
NA	NA	TRBV11-2	TRBJ2-1	TGTGCCAGCAGCTTCCGGGACTGGCCTAATGAGCAGTTCTTC	CASSFRDWPNEQFF
NA	TRBD1	TRBV5-3	TRBJ2-4	TGTGCCAGAAGCTCCCGACAGGGTAGGGCCAAAAACATTCAGTACTTC	CARSSRQGRAKNIQYF
NA	NA	TRBV4-1	TRBJ1-4	TGCGCCAGCAGCCCCGAACAGGGTTTGAGGCCGGTAAAACTGTTTTTT	CASSPEQGLRPVKLFF
NA	TRBD1	TRBV2	TRBJ1-6	TGTGCCAGCAGTGAACCAGGGGGCAATTCACCCCTCCACTTT	CASSEPGGNSPLHF
once	TRBD1	TRBV2	TRBJ1-2	TGTGCCAGCGGACAGGGCGCCCACCTTAACTATGGCTACACCTTC	CASGQGAHLNYGYTF
NA	TRBD1	TRBV7-9	TRBJ1-1	TGTGCCAGCAGCTCGGGGCTTGAAGGACAGGGGGACACTGAAGCTTTCTTT	CASSSGLEGQGDTEAFF
NA	TRBD1	TRBV29-1	TRBJ2-7	TGCAGCGCCACCGGGACAGGGTACTCCGAGCAGTACTTC	CSATGTGYSEQYF
NA	TRBD2	TRBV4-1	TRBJ2-7	TGCGCCAGCAGCCCTGGGACTAGCGGGTCCTCCTACGAGCAGTACTTC	CASSPGTSGSSYEQYF
NA	NA	TRBV10-2	TRBJ2-7	TGCGCCAGCAGTGAAAAGGGCAGGGGTAACCACGAGCAGTACTTC	CASSEKGRGNHEQYF
NA	NA	TRBV30	TRBJ2-7	TGTGCCTGGAGTGGGGGACACCACTACGAGCAGTACTTC	CAWSGGHHYEQYF
NA	NA	TRBV30	TRBJ2-5	TGTGCCTGGAGCATAGCGAAGGGTTCGGCTGAGACCCAGTACTTC	CAWSIAKGSAETQYF
NA	TRBD2	TRBV30	TRBJ2-1	TGTGCCTGGAGTGTACTAGCGGGAAAGGGGGAGCAGTTCTTC	CAWSVLAGKGEQFF
NA	NA	TRBV6-5	TRBJ1-2	TGTGCCAGCAGTTACTCGGCGACAAGAAACTATGGCTACACCTTC	CASSYSATRNYGYTF
NA	TRBD2	TRBV6-1	TRBJ2-2	TGTGCCACCTTAAGCGGGAGTAACACCGGGGAGCTGTTTTTT	CATLSGSNTGELFF
NA	NA	TRBV7-2	TRBJ2-7	TGTGCCAGCAGCTCAGATCTTCAGGGTTGCGACGAGCAGTACTTC	CASSSDLQGCDEQYF
NA	NA	TRBV11-2	TRBJ2-5	TGTGCCAGCAGCTTAGTCGCCTCGGGCGGGCGAGAGACCCAGTACTTC	CASSLVASGGRETQYF
NA	NA	TRBV5-1	TRBJ2-2	TGCGCCAGCAGCTTGAACATCGGGAAGAACACCGGGGAGCTGTTTTTT	CASSLNIGKNTGELFF
NA	TRBD1	TRBV27	TRBJ1-4	TGTGCCAGCAGTCCAAACAGGGGCCCTGAAAAACTGTTTTTT	CASSPNRGPEKLFF
once	TRBD1	TRBV5-1	TRBJ2-3	TGCGCCAGCAGCTTGGTAAGGACAGGGGGGACAGATACGCAGTATTTT	CASSLVRTGGTDTQYF
NA	NA	TRBV18	TRBJ2-7	TGTGCCAGCTCACGAGGCGATTCCTGCGAGCAGTACTTC	CASSRGDSCEQYF
NA	NA	TRBV20-1	TRBJ2-4	TGCAGTGCTGGTAGAGTTTACTTC	CSAGRVYF
NA	NA	TRBV5-6	TRBJ1-2	TGTGCCAGCAGCTTGGAGCGGGGGCCCTATGGCTACACCTTC	CASSLERGPYGYTF
once	NA	TRBV18	TRBJ2-2	TGTGCCAGCTCAACCAGACAGGGACTGAGCACCGGGGAGCTGTTTTTT	CASSTRQGLSTGELFF
NA	TRBD1	TRBV19	TRBJ2-7	TGTGCCAGTAGTGCCACAGATCGGACAGGCCGGCGGACTTACGAGCAGTACTTC	CASSATDRTGRRTYEQYF
NA	TRBD2	TRBV30	TRBJ2-7	TGTGCCTGGAGTCGCACTAGCGGGAGGGGTTACGAGCAGTACTTC	CAWSRTSGRGYEQYF
NA	NA	TRBV7-9	TRBJ2-1	TGTGCCAGCAGCTTAAGCTCAAGCCGGAATGAGCAGTTCTTC	CASSLSSSRNEQFF
NA	TRBD2	TRBV6-5	TRBJ2-7	TGTGCCAGCAGGCTCCGTCTAGCGGGGGGCTACGAGCAGTACTTC	CASRLRLAGGYEQYF
NA	NA	TRBV21-1	TRBJ2-1	TGTGCCAGCAGCCTCGTTTGGGGACTAGCGGATGAGCAGTTCTTC	CASSLVWGLADEQFF
NA	NA	TRBV28	TRBJ2-3	TGTGCCAGCCACAGGTGGGGCACAGATACGCAGTATTTT	CASHRWGTDTQYF
NA	NA	TRBV10-1	TRBJ1-1	TGCGCCAGCAGTGAAAAGGTATCTCAGGGGAACACTGAAGCTTTCTTT	CASSEKVSQGNTEAFF
NA	NA	TRBV9	TRBJ2-1	TGTGCCAGCAGCCCCGACAGTTCCCACAATGAGCAGTTCTTC	CASSPDSSHNEQFF
NA	TRBD2	TRBV28	TRBJ2-7	TGTGCCAGCAGTTTATGGCTAGCGGGGGGGACCTACGAGCAGTACTTC	CASSLWLAGGTYEQYF
NA	TRBD2	TRBV7-9	TRBJ2-1	TGTGCCAGCAGTCGTCTGGCGGGAGAGGATGAGCAGTTCTTC	CASSRLAGEDEQFF
NA	TRBD1	TRBV2	TRBJ2-3	TGTGCCAGCAGTGAAGCGTGGGGCAGGGGGCGCCTCCGGGAGTCGGGAGATACGCAGTATTTT	CASSEAWGRGRLRESGDTQYF
NA	NA	TRBV2	TRBJ1-1	TGTGCCAGCGGGGAGGCGGCTGAAGCTTTCTTT	CASGEAAEAFF
NA	TRBD2	TRBV6-5	TRBJ2-1	TGTGCCAGCAGTTGCCATAGCGGGAGAGTCAATGAGCAGTTCTTC	CASSCHSGRVNEQFF
NA	TRBD1	TRBV27	TRBJ2-7	TGTGCCAGCATTAGGGGGCACGAGCAGTACTTC	CASIRGHEQYF
NA	NA	TRBV6-1	TRBJ1-2	TGTGCCAGCAGTGAAGTAGAGGGCTACCCCAGACGTGGCTACACCTTC	CASSEVEGYPRRGYTF